A single sample is the source of the 17 T cell receptor beta chains below, sequenced in a study of blood T cell repertoires in COVID-19. The protocol was immunoSEQ multiplex PCR, while the TCRdb copy is restricted to in-frame clones and leaves out a portion. The sample shows 150,000 to 200,000 clones, about 80% of them seen only once. The specimen was peripheral blood. The source is a human donor with acute or convalescent COVID-19. The donor label of this sample is uncertain.

V and J are TRBV7-2 and TRBJ1-6, with unresolved D. Trimming stripped 5 bases from V and 0 bases from J, with 11 bases between. The CDR3 is 16 residues long. Germline CDR1 is SGHTA and CDR2 is FQGNSA. The CDR3, as DNA: TGTGCCAGCAGCCCAGATTTAATCTCCTATAATTCACCCCTCCACTTT. As protein: CASSPDLISYNSPLHF. The full variable domain, its missing parts supplied by reference TRBV7-2 and TRBJ1-6, is GAGVSQSPSNKVTEKGKDVELRCDPISGHTALYWYRQSLGQGLEFLIYFQGNSAPDKSGLPSDRFSAERTGGSVSTLTIQRTQQEDSAVYLCASSPDLISYNSPLHFGNGTRLTVT.

The chain joins TRBV5-4 to TRBJ1-2, with 12 bases that match TRBD1. Germline assignment: CDR1 SGHNT and CDR2 YYREEE (reference sequence). The J segment lost 3 bases and the V segment lost 4 bases, leaving 10 bases of the junction unmatched. This CDR3 comprises 17 residues. CDR3 sequence (DNA): TGTGCCAGCAGCGATTGGGAACGGGACAGGGGGCACTATGGCTACACCTTC. Amino acids: CASSDWERDRGHYGYTF. The whole variable domain, remainder taken from reference TRBV5-4 and TRBJ1-2, is ETGVTQSPTHLIKTRGQQVTLRCSSQSGHNTVSWYQQALGQGPQFIFQYYREEENGRGNFPPRFSGLQFPNYSSELNVNALELDDSALYLCASSDWERDRGHYGYTFGSGTRLTVV.

The J gene is TRBJ2-3, the V gene TRBV11-3, with D unclear. The CDR3 covers 15 residues. Trimming pared 5 bases from V and 1 base from J, leaving 13 bases between. Germline lookup yields CDR1 SGHNT and CDR2 YENEEA. The CDR3 region has the DNA TGTGCCAGCAGCAGCCGCGGATCGGGCACAGATACGCAGTATTTT. This translates into CASSSRGSGTDTQYF.

V usage is TRBV5-1 and J usage is TRBJ2-2; a possible D gene is TRBD2 (5 bases). Germline lookup yields CDR1 SGHRS and CDR2 YFSETQ. The germline V and J ends were trimmed by 4 bases and 9 bases, with 16 bases remaining between them. This CDR3 contains 14 residues. In nucleotides, the CDR3 is TGCGCCAGCAGCAGCGGACCCCAAGGGCGGGAGCTGTTTTTT. Its translation is CASSSGPQGRELFF.

This rearrangement joins TRBV9 to TRBJ1-4; no definite D call. The CDR3 sequence is 14 residues long. With 3 bases removed from V and 6 bases from J, the gap between germline ends came to 12 bases. Germline values: CDR1 SGDLS, CDR2 YYNGEE. CDR3 sequence reads: CASSAGGIHEKLFF. The CDR3 coding sequence is TGTGCCAGCAGCGCCGGCGGAATCCATGAAAAACTGTTTTTT.

This chain connects TRBV11-1 to TRBJ1-1; maybe TRBD1 (5 bases). V was cut by 6 bases and J by 7 bases, with 15 bases left in between. CDR1 and CDR2 (germline): SGHAT, FQDESV (reference sequence). The CDR3 has 13 amino acids. As DNA, the CDR3 is TGTGCCAGCAGGGGGCAGGAGAGTATTGAAGCTTTCTTT. Protein product: CASRGQESIEAFF.

The chain combines TRBV9 with TRBJ2-1; 10 positions agree with TRBD1. Trimming cost V 3 bases and J 0 bases; bases outside gene matches: 3. CDR1 SGDLS and CDR2 YYNGEE come from the germline V gene. This CDR3 contains 16 residues. The CDR3 spells CASSDRTGGSYNEQFF. The CDR3 DNA follows: TGTGCCAGCAGCGACCGGACAGGGGGCTCCTACAATGAGCAGTTCTTC.

The rearrangement uses TRBV5-1 and TRBJ1-2; D is possibly TRBD1 (5 bases). The CDR3 is 13 residues long. Germline CDR1 SGHRS, CDR2 YFSETQ. The V and J ends lost 4 bases and 8 bases respectively, with 15 bases between them. Here the CDR3 reads CASSHDSLRGYTF. The CDR3 bases are TGCGCCAGCAGCCACGACAGTCTAAGGGGCTACACCTTC.

This clone appeared a few times. The chain recombines TRBV3-1 (or the pseudogene TRBV3-2) with TRBJ2-7; 9 bases line up with TRBD1. Germline CDR1 is LGHDT and CDR2 is YNNKEL (reference sequence). The CDR3 runs 15 residues. The V and J ends lost 3 bases and 4 bases, in that order; junction bases with no gene match: 7. The chain's CDR3 is CASSHAGTGTYEQYF. The CDR3 nucleotides read TGTGCCAGCAGCCATGCCGGGACAGGGACTTACGAGCAGTACTTC.

Ten or more counts support this clone. The chain joins TRBV5-3 to TRBJ1-5, with a weak D call TRBD1 (5 bases). TRBV5-3 is an ORF for which the function is uncertain. The CDR3 sequence is 19 residues long. The V end lost 1 base, the J end lost 0 bases, and 20 bases lay between the germline ends. The CDR3 nucleotides are TGTGCCAGAAGCTTGAGGAGTACACAGGATCTTAATAGCAATCAGCCCCAGCATTTT. Translated, it gives CARSLRSTQDLNSNQPQHF.

There are a few counts of this clone. The V and J genes are TRBV7-6 and TRBJ2-5; D call uncertain. This CDR3 comprises 15 residues. Between the trimmed V and J ends, which lost 2 bases and 0 bases, there was a span of 10 bases. The germline V gene has CDR1 SGHVS and CDR2 FNYEAQ. The CDR3 DNA is TGTGCCAGCAGCTTAAGGATCGGAGACCAAGAGACCCAGTACTTC. Residues: CASSLRIGDQETQYF.

V usage is TRBV5-1 and J usage is TRBJ2-5; 14 nucleotides align to TRBD2. The V segment lost 0 bases and the J segment 5 bases; nucleotides outside the gene matches: 3. Germline values: CDR1 SGHRS, CDR2 YFSETQ. The CDR3 has 16 residues. The CDR3 DNA is TGCGCCAGCAGCTTGGGGACTAGCGGGGGGTTTGAGACCCAGTACTTC. Protein: CASSLGTSGGFETQYF.

The chain combines TRBV9 with TRBJ2-3, with 7 bases lining up with TRBD1. Trimming took 5 bases from V and 3 from J; bases not matched to a gene: 15. This CDR3 spans 17 amino acids. Germline CDR1 and CDR2: SGDLS and YYNGEE. The CDR3 bases are TGTGCCAGCAGGGGACAGCAGGGGTCGGAACTAACAGATACGCAGTATTTT. Translation gives CASRGQQGSELTDTQYF.

In this sample, this clone turned up a few times. The chain recombines TRBV3-1 (or the pseudogene TRBV3-2) with TRBJ2-2, with 8 bases identical to TRBD2. Trimming at V came to 2 bases and at J to 10 bases, leaving 12 bases not matched to a gene. Per germline, CDR1 LGHDT and CDR2 YNNKEL (reference sequence). The CDR3 runs 16 residues. CDR3 protein: CASSQPGLGRITELFF. CDR3 DNA sequence: TGTGCCAGCAGCCAACCGGGACTAGGACGAATCACGGAGCTGTTTTTT.

The gene calls are TRBV29-1 and TRBJ1-1; the D is unclear. Germline V gene sequence: CDR1 SQVTM, CDR2 ANQGSEA. This CDR3 spans 12 amino acids. Trimming removed 8 bases at V and 1 base at J, with 11 bases between. CDR3 in amino acids: CSPGGGNTEAFF. The DNA of the CDR3 is TGCAGCCCCGGCGGAGGGAACACTGAAGCTTTCTTT.

The chain uses TRBV5-5 and TRBJ2-1; TRBD2 aligns across 7 bases. CDR1 and CDR2 (germline): SGHKS, YYEKEE (reference sequence). V lost 4 bases to trimming and J lost 10 bases; unmatched junction nucleotides: 14. The CDR3 loop spans 15 amino acids. The CDR3: CASSLIEGGQLEQFF. The CDR3 bases are TGTGCCAGCAGCCTGATTGAGGGAGGGCAATTAGAGCAGTTCTTC.

This chain uses TRBV7-3 with TRBJ1-1, with D perhaps matching TRBD1 (6 bases). Between the trimmed V and J ends, which lost 5 bases and 1 base, there was a span of 8 bases. This CDR3 region has 13 residues. The germline CDR1 and CDR2 sequences are SGHTA and FQGTGA. The CDR3: CASSRQENTEAFF. CDR3 in DNA: TGTGCCAGCAGCCGACAGGAGAACACTGAAGCTTTCTTT.